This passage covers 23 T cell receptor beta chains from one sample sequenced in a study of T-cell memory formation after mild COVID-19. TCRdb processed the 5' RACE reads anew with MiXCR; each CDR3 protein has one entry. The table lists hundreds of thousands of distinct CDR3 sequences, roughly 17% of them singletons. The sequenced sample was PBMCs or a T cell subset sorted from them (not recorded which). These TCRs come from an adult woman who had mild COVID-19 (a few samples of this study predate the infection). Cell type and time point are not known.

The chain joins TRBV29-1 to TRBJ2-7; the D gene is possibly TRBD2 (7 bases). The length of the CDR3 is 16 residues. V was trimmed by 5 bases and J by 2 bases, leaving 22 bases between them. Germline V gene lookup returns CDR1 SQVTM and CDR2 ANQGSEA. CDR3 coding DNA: TGCAGCGTTATAGGCCCGATCGGGGGGCCGACCTACGAGCAGTACTTC. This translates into CSVIGPIGGPTYEQYF.

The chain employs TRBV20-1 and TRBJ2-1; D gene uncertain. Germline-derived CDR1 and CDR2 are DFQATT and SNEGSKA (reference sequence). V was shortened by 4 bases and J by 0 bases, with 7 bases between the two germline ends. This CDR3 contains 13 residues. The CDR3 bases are TGCAGTGCTATGGTCCGCTCCTACAATGAGCAGTTCTTC. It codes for CSAMVRSYNEQFF.

The CDR3 spells CASSQAPGQQYGYTF. The CDR3 DNA sequence: TGCGCCAGCAGCCAAGCACCGGGACAGCAGTATGGCTACACCTTC. This chain connects TRBV4-1 to TRBJ1-2, with 7 bases lining up with TRBD1. The germline V gene has CDR1 MGHRA and CDR2 YSYEKL. Trimming removed 1 base from V and 5 bases from J; junction bases left unmatched: 7. This CDR3 region has 15 residues.

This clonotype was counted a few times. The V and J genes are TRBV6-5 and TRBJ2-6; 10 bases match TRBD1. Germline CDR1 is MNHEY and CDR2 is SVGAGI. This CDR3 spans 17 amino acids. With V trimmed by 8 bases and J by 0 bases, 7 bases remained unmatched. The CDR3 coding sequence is TGTGCCAGCCAACGGACAGGGGGGAGCTCTGGGGCCAACGTCCTGACTTTC. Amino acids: CASQRTGGSSGANVLTF.

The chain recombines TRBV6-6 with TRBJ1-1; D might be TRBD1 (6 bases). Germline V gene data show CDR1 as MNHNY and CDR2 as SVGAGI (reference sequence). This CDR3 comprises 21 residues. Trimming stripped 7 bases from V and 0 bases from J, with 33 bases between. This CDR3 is CASTHAGISLDYRDLNTEAFF. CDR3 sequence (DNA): TGTGCCAGCACCCACGCGGGAATAAGCTTGGATTACAGGGATTTGAACACTGAAGCTTTCTTT.

The CDR3 is CASFEGTGGYEQYF. The CDR3 DNA reads as TGTGCCAGCTTTGAAGGGACAGGGGGCTACGAGCAGTACTTC. The V call is TRBV5-6, the J call TRBJ2-7; 11 bases map to TRBD1. V lost 7 bases and J lost 3; bases outside the gene matches: 6. This CDR3 contains 14 residues. Looked up from germline, CDR1 is SGHDT and CDR2 is YYEEEE. Based on the CDR3 plus reference TRBV5-6 and TRBJ2-7, the full variable domain is DAGVTQSPTHLIKTRGQQVTLRCSPKSGHDTVSWYQQALGQGPQFIFQYYEEEERQRGNFPDRFSGHQFPNYSSELNVNALLLGDSALYLCASFEGTGGYEQYFGPGTRLTVT.

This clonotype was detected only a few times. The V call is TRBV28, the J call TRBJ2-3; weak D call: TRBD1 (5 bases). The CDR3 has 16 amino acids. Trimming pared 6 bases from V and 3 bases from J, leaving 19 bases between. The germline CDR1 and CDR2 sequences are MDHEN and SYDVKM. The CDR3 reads CASSLAVGRATDTQYF. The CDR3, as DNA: TGTGCCAGCAGCCTTGCGGTGGGCAGGGCAACAGATACGCAGTATTTT.

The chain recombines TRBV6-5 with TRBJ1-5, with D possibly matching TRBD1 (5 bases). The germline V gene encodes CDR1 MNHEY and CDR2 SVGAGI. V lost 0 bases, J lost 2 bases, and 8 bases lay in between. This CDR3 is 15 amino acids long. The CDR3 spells CASSYSTRGNQPQHF. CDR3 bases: TGTGCCAGCAGTTACTCGACCAGGGGCAATCAGCCCCAGCATTTT.

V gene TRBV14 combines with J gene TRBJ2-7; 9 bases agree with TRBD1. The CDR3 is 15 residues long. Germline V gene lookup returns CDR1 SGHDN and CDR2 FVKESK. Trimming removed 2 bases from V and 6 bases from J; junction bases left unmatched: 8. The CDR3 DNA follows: TGTGCCAGCAGCCAATGGACAGGGGCTCGAACCGAGCAGTACTTC. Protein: CASSQWTGARTEQYF.

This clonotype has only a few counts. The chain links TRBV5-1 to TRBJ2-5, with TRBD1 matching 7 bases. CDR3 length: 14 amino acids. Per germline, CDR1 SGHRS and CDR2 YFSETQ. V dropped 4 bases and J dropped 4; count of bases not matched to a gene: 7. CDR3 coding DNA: TGCGCCAGCAGCCTAGGGACAGAGGGAGAGACCCAGTACTTC. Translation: CASSLGTEGETQYF.

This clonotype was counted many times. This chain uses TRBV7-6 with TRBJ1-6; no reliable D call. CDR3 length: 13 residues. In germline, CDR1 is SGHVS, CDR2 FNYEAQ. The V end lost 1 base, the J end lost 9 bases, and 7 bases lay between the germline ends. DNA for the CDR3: TGTGCCAGCAGCTTAGAGGGTGCTTCACCCCTCCACTTT. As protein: CASSLEGASPLHF.

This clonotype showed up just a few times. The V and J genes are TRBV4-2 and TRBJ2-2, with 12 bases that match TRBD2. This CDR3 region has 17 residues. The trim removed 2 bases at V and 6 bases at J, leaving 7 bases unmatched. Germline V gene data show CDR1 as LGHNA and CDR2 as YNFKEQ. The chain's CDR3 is CASSQPRTSGIAGELFF. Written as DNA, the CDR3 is TGTGCCAGCAGCCAACCTCGGACTAGCGGGATCGCCGGGGAGCTGTTTTTT.

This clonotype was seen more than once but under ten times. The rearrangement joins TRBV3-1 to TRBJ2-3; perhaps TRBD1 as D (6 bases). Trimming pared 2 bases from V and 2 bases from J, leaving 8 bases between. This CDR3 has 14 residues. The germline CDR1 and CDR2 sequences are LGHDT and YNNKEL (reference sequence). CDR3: CASSQWTATDTQYF. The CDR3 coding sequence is TGTGCCAGCAGCCAATGGACAGCCACAGATACGCAGTATTTT.

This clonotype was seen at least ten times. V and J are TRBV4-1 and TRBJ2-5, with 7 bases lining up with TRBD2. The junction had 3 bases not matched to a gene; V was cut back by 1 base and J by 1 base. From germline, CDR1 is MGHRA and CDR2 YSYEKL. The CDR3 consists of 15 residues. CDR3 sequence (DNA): TGCGCCAGCAGCCAAGCGGGGGGTGGCCAAGAGACCCAGTACTTC. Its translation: CASSQAGGGQETQYF.

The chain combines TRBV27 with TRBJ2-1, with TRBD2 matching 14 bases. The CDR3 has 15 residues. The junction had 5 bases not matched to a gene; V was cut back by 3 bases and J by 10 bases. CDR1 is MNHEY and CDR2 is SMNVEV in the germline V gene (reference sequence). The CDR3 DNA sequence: TGTGCCAGCAGTTTTGGGACTAGCGGGAGAGAGGAGCAGTTCTTC. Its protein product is CASSFGTSGREEQFF.

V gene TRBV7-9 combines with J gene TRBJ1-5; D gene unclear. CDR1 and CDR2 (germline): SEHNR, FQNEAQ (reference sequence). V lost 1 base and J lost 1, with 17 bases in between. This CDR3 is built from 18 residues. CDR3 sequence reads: CASSLESVGERSNQPQHF. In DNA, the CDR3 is TGTGCCAGCAGCTTAGAGTCGGTCGGGGAGCGAAGCAATCAGCCCCAGCATTTT. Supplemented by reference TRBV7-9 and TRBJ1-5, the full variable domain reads DTGVSQNPRHKITKRGQNVTFRCDPISEHNRLYWYRQTLGQGPEFLTYFQNEAQLEKSRLLSDRFSAERPKGSFSTLEIQRTEQGDSAMYLCASSLESVGERSNQPQHFGDGTRLSIL.

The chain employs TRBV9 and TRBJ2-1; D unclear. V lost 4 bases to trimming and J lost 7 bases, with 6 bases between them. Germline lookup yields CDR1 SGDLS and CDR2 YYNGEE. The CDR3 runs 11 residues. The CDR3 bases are TGTGCCAGCAGCAAGCAGAATGAGCAGTTCTTC. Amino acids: CASSKQNEQFF. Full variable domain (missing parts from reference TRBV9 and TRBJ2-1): DSGVTQTPKHLITATGQRVTLRCSPRSGDLSVYWYQQSLDQGLQFLIQYYNGEERAKGNILERFSAQQFPDLHSELNLSSLELGDSALYFCASSKQNEQFFGPGTRLTVL.

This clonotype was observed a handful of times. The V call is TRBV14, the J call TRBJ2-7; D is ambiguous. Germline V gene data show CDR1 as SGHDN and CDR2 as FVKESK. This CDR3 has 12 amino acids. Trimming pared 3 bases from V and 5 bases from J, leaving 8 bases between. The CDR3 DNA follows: TGTGCCAGCAGCCAGTTTGGGAACGAGCAGTACTTC. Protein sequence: CASSQFGNEQYF.

The CDR3 DNA is TGTGCCAGCAGCCCCCTGGCGGGGGTTTATGAGCAGTTCTTC. This codes for CASSPLAGVYEQFF. The J gene is TRBJ2-1, the V gene TRBV11-2; 7 bases are shared with TRBD2. Trimming removed 5 bases from V and 8 bases from J; junction bases left unmatched: 9. Germline-derived CDR1 and CDR2 are SGHAT and FQNNGV. The CDR3 is 14 residues long.

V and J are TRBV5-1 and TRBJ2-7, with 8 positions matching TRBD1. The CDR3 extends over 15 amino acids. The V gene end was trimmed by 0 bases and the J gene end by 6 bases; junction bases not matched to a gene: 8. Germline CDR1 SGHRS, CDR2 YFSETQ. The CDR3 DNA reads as TGCGCCAGCAGCTTGGGGGACAGGAGTACCTCCGAGCAGTACTTC. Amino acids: CASSLGDRSTSEQYF.

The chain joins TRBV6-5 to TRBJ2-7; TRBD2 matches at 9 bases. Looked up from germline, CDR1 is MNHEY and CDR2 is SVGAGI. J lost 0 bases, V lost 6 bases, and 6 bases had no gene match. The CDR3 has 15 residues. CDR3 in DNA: TGTGCCAGCAGGTCGACTAGCGGAGGCTCCTACGAGCAGTACTTC. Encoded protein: CASRSTSGGSYEQYF.

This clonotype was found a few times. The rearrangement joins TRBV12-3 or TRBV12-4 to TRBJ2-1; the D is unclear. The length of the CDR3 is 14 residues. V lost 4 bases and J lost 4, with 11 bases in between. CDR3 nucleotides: TGTGCCAGCAGTTGGGTCAGGCGGTACAATGAGCAGTTCTTC. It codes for CASSWVRRYNEQFF.

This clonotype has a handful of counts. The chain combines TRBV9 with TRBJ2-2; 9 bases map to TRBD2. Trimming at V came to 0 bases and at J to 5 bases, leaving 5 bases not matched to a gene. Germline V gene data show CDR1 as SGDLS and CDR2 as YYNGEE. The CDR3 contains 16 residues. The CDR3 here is CASSVGPSGMTGELFF. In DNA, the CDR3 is TGTGCCAGCAGCGTAGGACCTAGCGGGATGACCGGGGAGCTGTTTTTT.